What follows describes a single T cell receptor beta chain. Its antigen is unknown. The sample is drawn from a study of cytomegalovirus exposure and HLA in healthy donors. PCR used 60 Vbeta primers and 13 Jbeta primers. The method was immunoSEQ multiplex PCR; TCRdb's version includes in-frame clones alone and lacks a portion of them. The table shows 75,000 to 90,000 clones, with over 75% occurring only once. Deletions cut 4 bases from V and 11 bases from J, with 11 bases between. Looked up from germline, CDR1 is SEHNR and CDR2 is FQNEAQ (reference sequence). This CDR3 region has 11 residues. Broader study findings: A later analysis linked a missense variant in DCLRE1C to the trimming of TCR beta V and J genes. Using a false discovery rate of 0.05, a later analysis showed that about 16,000 TCR beta sequences were associated with HLA alleles. Reportedly, diagnosis of cytomegalovirus status by the classifier showed high specificity and sensitivity.

This sequence was found in a human donor in good health. Material for sequencing was PBMCs. V and J are TRBV7-9 and TRBJ2-5; D possibly corresponds to TRBD2 (6 bases). CDR3 bases: TGTGCCAGCAGCTCGCGCGGGACTCAGTACTTC. Residues: CASSSRGTQYF.